These T cell receptor beta chains were read from a single sample in a study of T-cell reconstitution after alpha-beta-depleted transplantation in children. A single record per CDR3 protein comes from TCRdb applying MiXCR to the PCR reads. Of 450,000 to 550,000 distinct CDR3 sequences detected, over 9.5% appear once; the ten largest clones hold around 15%. The input for sequencing was PBMCs, mostly from graft donor cells, taken 180 days after TCRalphabeta/CD19-depleted stem cell transplant. The receptors stem from a female patient aged 2-9 years who had a stem cell transplant for aplastic anemia, so the T cells may come from the graft donor. The CDR3 runs from the conserved cysteine through the conserved F or W. Each record gives: J gene, clone size, D gene, V gene, CDR3 DNA, CDR3 protein. D genes are given only for firm matches. Expanded clones get a size class; other rows say once, few or many, or leave the size out.

TRBJ1-4	few	.	TRBV28	TGTGCCAGCCACACCGGACGGCCAACTAATGAAAAACTGTTTTTT	CASHTGRPTNEKLFF
TRBJ2-7	.	.	TRBV6-1	TGTGCCAGCAGCCCCAATCGGGACACCTCCTACGAGCAGTACTTC	CASSPNRDTSYEQYF
TRBJ2-7	few	TRBD1	TRBV29-1	TGCAGCGCCCTCCGGGACAGCCGGCGGTGGGAGCAGTACTTC	CSALRDSRRWEQYF
TRBJ2-3	few	TRBD2	TRBV6-5	TGTGCCAGCAGTTTTGAACTAGCGGGAGGGGATACGCAGTATTTT	CASSFELAGGDTQYF
TRBJ1-1	many	TRBD1	TRBV28	TGTGCCGGCCGAACAGGGGACCTGAACACTGAAGCTTTCTTT	CAGRTGDLNTEAFF
TRBJ2-5	.	.	TRBV20-1	TGCAGTGCTATCATCCACGAGGGCCGTTTGGGAGAGACCCAGTACTTC	CSAIIHEGRLGETQYF
TRBJ2-1	.	.	TRBV12-3/TRBV12-4	TGTGCCAGCAGTCCGGTCGTCGCGGTCGAGCAGTTCTTC	CASSPVVAVEQFF
TRBJ1-5	.	.	TRBV29-1	TGCAGCGTCTCTAAGTGGGACAACTTTAATCAGCCCCAGCATTTT	CSVSKWDNFNQPQHF
TRBJ2-5	few	TRBD2	TRBV3-1	TGTGCCAGCAGCCAAGGAGCGGGGGCTCAAGAGACCCAGTACTTC	CASSQGAGAQETQYF
TRBJ2-1	few	.	TRBV3-1	TGTGCCAGCAGCCAATGGTTTGGGCAGGAACACAATGAGCAGTTCTTC	CASSQWFGQEHNEQFF
TRBJ2-4	few	.	TRBV4-1	TGCGCCAGCAGCCAGTCCGCAGGGGTTGAAGCCAAAAACATTCAGTACTTC	CASSQSAGVEAKNIQYF
TRBJ2-7	.	.	TRBV7-2	TGTGCCAGCAGCTTAAGACATTACAGCTCCTACGAGCAGTACTTC	CASSLRHYSSYEQYF
TRBJ2-7	few	TRBD2	TRBV20-1	TGCAGTGCTAATCTAGCGGGAGTTTCCTACGAGCAGTACTTC	CSANLAGVSYEQYF
TRBJ1-1	many	.	TRBV24-1	TGTGCCACCAGTGATCCGGGGGACACTGAAGCTTTCTTT	CATSDPGDTEAFF
TRBJ2-3	.	.	TRBV20-1	TGCAGTGCTAGTGGACTGTGGGCAGATACGCAGTATTTT	CSASGLWADTQYF
TRBJ2-1	many	TRBD1	TRBV12-3/TRBV12-4	TGTGCCAGCACCGGACAGGAGAGCTCCTACAATGAGCAGTTCTTC	CASTGQESSYNEQFF
TRBJ2-5	many	TRBD1	TRBV5-5	TGTGCCAGCAGCCTCGGGACAGTTAAAGAGACCCAGTACTTC	CASSLGTVKETQYF
TRBJ2-7	.	TRBD1	TRBV7-9	TGTGCCAGCAGCCTCGGACAGGGGATCACCAGAGGGGAGCAGTACTTC	CASSLGQGITRGEQYF
TRBJ2-2	few	.	TRBV20-1	TGCAGTGCTCAGCACCGGGGTAACACCGGGGAGCTGTTTTTT	CSAQHRGNTGELFF
TRBJ2-7	few	TRBD1	TRBV20-1	TGCAGTGCTAGAGGGACAGGGACTTCCGAGCAGTACTTC	CSARGTGTSEQYF
TRBJ1-1	.	TRBD1	TRBV7-9	TGTGCCAGCAGCGTCCGACAGGGGGCCACTGAAGCTTTCTTT	CASSVRQGATEAFF
TRBJ1-1	many	.	TRBV18	TGTGCCAGCTCACCTTGGGGGGGAGACACTGAAGCTTTCTTT	CASSPWGGDTEAFF
TRBJ2-7	.	TRBD2	TRBV28	TGTGCCAGCAGCCAACTTAGCGGGAGGCTCTACGAGCAGTACTTC	CASSQLSGRLYEQYF
TRBJ1-1	.	.	TRBV6-2/TRBV6-3	TGTGCCAGCAGAACTCGGGGGACTGAAGCTTTCTTT	CASRTRGTEAFF